This T cell receptor (beta chain) stems from a study of vaccination effects on CD4 cells after COVID-19 (dated by TCRdb to the early 2020s). Some background on the complete study: In the ViraFEST assay, PBMC were stimulated with viral peptide pools, and TCR sequencing was then used to find antigen-specific CD4+ T cell clonotypes based on their expansion. A total of 10 COVID-19 convalescent patients and a handful of SARS-CoV-2-naive healthy vaccine recipients were included in the full study. Across the study, the median time from the second dose to post-vaccine sampling was 72 days (range 14 to 241). Cultures from other donors in the study were sequenced with the Oncomine TCR Beta short-read assay on an Illumina iSeq 100. In both COVID-19 convalescent patients and infection-naive vaccine recipients, the study compared SARS-CoV-2 spike-specific CD4+ TCR repertoires from before mRNA vaccination with those from after it. Two million PBMC per well were cultured in IMDM with 5% human AB serum, roughly 10 IU/ml IL-2 and gentamicin, plus 10 ug/ml peptides.

Library preparation was by the immunoSEQ multiplex PCR assay. DNA from the CD4+ T cells that had been cultured and isolated underwent TCR beta CDR3 sequencing. The study's processing was this. Non-productive TCR sequences were removed, reads were trimmed to the CDR3 region, and CDR3s of at least 7 amino acids were retained. The MANAFEST web app was used to pick out antigen-specific clonotypes by comparing their expansion in peptide wells with that in reference cultures. For clones to be considered positive, expansion at FDR<0.05 versus reference and all other wells, an odds ratio above 5, and a frequency above 0.1% in two replicate wells were required. Clonotypes significantly expanded in SARS-CoV-2 spike wells and in at least one common cold coronavirus spike condition were defined as cross-reactive. CDR3 similarity was assessed by Levenshtein distance with the stringdist R package, and unrooted trees were built with ape in R 3.6.1. TCRdb mirrors the immuneACCESS table, restricted to in-frame sequences. Some clones are absent from its copies; in checked studies, under half trace to an unresolved V gene, and the reason for the others is unknown. V and J calls and clone size are given by that table; D and trimming were obtained from the DNA. This sample has fewer than 85,000 clones in its table, and 70% to 75% of those were observed once. Around 2.2% of the sample comes from the top ten.

Broader findings and caveats from the paper: At late post-vaccination timepoints, both infection-induced and vaccine-induced clones showed marked clonal contraction, consistent with waning T cell responses. In healthy vaccine recipients, vaccine-induced clones were almost all SARS-CoV-2 mono-reactive, with only 1 of 255 being cross-reactive with common cold coronaviruses. The study was limited by a small number of convalescent patients, and early post-infection timepoints were lacking.

In this sample, this clone turned up once. Its antigen specificity is not known. Per-nucleotide qualities are absent, and no much larger clonotype sits a single base away. The V and J ends are trimmed by 0 bases and 6 bases, leaving 9 bases between them. There are 13 amino acids in the CDR3, from cysteine to valine inclusive. This entry keeps only the CDR3 DNA: 39 bases, framed from base 1. From the germline V gene (reference sequence), CDR1 is SEHNR and CDR2 is FQNEAQ. After 10 days of culture, CD4+ T cells were isolated with the EasySep CD4+ T cell isolation kit. Participants received two doses of either the BNT162b2 or the mRNA-1273 mRNA SARS-CoV-2 vaccine. Negative nucleocapsid antibody results before and after vaccination confirmed that the healthy vaccine recipients had no prior SARS-CoV-2 infection. Half of the culture medium was replaced with fresh IL-2-containing medium on days 3 and 7. Unless noted otherwise, every peptide stimulation condition was cultured in triplicate wells. Using Ficoll-Paque Plus gradient centrifugation, PBMC were separated from whole blood and then either used fresh or cryopreserved at -140C. The QIAamp micro DNA kit was used to extract genomic DNA from the cultured CD4+ T cells.

The starting material was CD4+ T cells from PBMCs cultured without peptide, obtained after COVID-19 vaccination. Recombination linked TRBV7-9 to TRBJ2-7, with no confident D gene call. The clonotype was recovered from a human donor who received a COVID-19 vaccine. The CDR3 reads CASSLAAPTEQYV. The nucleotides read TGTGCCAGCAGCTTAGCAGCGCCGACCGAGCAGTACGTC.